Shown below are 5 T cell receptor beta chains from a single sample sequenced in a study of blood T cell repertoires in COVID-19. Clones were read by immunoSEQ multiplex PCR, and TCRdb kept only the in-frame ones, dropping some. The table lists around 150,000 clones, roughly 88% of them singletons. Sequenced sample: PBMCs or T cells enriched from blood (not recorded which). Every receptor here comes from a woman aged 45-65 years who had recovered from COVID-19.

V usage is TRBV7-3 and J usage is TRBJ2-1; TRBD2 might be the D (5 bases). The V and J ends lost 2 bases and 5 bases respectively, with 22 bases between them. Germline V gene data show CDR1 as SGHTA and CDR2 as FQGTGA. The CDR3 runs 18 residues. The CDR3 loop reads CASSLPVGHGLAHNEQFF. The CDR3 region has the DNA TGTGCCAGCAGCTTACCGGTGGGCCATGGACTGGCACACAATGAGCAGTTCTTC.

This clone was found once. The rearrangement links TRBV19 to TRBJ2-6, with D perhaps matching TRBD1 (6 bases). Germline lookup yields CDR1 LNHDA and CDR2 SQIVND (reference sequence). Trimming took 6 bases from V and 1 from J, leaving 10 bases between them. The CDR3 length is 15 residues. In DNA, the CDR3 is TGTGCCAGTAGGCCACAGGGTTCTGGGGCCAACGTCCTGACTTTC. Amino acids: CASRPQGSGANVLTF.

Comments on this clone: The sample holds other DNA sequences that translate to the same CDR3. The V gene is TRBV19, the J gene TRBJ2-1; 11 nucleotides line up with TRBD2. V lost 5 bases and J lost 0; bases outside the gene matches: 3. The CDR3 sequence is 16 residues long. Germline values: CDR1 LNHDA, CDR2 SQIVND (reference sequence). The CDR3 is CASSGLAGGSYNEQFF. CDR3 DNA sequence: TGTGCCAGTAGTGGCCTAGCGGGGGGCTCCTACAATGAGCAGTTCTTC.

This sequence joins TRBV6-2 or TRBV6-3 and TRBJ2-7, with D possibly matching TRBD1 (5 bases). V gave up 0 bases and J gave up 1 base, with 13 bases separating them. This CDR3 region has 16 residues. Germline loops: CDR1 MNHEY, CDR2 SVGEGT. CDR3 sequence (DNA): TGTGCCAGCAGTTACTCGTTGGGGCTGCTATCCTACGAGCAGTACTTC. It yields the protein CASSYSLGLLSYEQYF.

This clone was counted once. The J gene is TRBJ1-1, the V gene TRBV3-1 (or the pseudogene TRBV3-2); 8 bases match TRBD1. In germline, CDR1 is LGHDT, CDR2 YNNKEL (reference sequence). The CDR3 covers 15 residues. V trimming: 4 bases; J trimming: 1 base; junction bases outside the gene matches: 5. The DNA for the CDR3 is TGTGCCAGCAGCCTCCGGGACAGGAAGAACACTGAAGCTTTCTTT. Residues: CASSLRDRKNTEAFF.